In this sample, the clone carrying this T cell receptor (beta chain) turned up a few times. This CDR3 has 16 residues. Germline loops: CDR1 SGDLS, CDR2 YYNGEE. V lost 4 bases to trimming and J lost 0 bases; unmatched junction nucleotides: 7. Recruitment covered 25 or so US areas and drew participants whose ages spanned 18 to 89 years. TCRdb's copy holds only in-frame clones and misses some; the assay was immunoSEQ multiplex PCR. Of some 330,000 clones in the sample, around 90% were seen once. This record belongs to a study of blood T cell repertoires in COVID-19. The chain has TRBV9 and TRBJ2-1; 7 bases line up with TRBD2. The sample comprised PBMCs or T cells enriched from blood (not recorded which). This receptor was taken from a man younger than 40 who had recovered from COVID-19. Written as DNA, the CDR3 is TGTGCCAGCAGCTTATCTAGCGGAAGCTCCTACAATGAGCAGTTCTTC. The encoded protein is CASSLSSGSSYNEQFF.